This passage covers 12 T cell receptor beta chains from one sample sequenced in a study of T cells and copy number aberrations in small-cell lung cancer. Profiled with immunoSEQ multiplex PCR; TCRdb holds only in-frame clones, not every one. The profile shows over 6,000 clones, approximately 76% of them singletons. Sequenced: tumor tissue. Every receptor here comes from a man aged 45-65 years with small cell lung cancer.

The CDR3 reads CASSGDRAHNEQFF. CDR3 DNA: TGTGCCAGCAGCGGTGACAGGGCCCACAATGAGCAGTTCTTC. The rearrangement joins TRBV9 to TRBJ2-1; 7 nucleotides align to TRBD1. V lost 3 bases, J lost 5 bases, and 5 bases stayed unmatched. The CDR3 loop spans 14 amino acids. Germline CDR1 and CDR2: SGDLS and YYNGEE.

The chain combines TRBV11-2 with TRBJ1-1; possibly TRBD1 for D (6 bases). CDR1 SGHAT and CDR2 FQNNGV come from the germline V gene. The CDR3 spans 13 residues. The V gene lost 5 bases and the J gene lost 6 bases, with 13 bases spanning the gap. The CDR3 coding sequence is TGTGCCAGCAGCCCGATACAGGGTTCTGAAGCTTTCTTT. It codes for CASSPIQGSEAFF.

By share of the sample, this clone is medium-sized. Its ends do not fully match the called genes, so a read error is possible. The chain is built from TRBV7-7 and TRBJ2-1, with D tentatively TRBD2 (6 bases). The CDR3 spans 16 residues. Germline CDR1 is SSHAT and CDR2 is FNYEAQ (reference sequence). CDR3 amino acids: CASSSGPGTHHREQFF. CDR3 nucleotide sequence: TGTGCTAGCAGCTCTGGCCCCGGGACTCACCACCGGGAGCAGTTCTTC.

DNA of the CDR3: TGTGCCAGTAGTACCGCGGGAACGGGGCGCTCTGTCCTGTCCCAGCATTTT. Protein: CASSTAGTGRSVLSQHF. The V call is TRBV19, the J call TRBJ1-5; perhaps TRBD1 as D (5 bases). V lost 4 bases and J 11 bases, leaving 27 bases between the germline ends. CDR3 length equals 17 residues. Germline CDR1 is LNHDA and CDR2 is SQIVND (reference sequence).

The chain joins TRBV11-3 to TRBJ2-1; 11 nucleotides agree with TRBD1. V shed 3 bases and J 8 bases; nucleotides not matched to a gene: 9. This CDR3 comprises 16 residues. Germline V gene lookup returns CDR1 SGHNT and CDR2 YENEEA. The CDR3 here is CASSFEGTGGNYEQFF. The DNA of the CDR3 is TGTGCCAGCAGCTTTGAAGGGACAGGGGGTAATTATGAGCAGTTCTTC.

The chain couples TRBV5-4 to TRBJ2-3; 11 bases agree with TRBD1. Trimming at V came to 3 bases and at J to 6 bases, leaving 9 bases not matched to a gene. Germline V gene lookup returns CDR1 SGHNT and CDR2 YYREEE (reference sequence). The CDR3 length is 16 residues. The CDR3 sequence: CASSYGQGARGDTQYF. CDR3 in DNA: TGTGCCAGCAGCTACGGACAGGGGGCGAGGGGCGATACGCAGTATTTT.

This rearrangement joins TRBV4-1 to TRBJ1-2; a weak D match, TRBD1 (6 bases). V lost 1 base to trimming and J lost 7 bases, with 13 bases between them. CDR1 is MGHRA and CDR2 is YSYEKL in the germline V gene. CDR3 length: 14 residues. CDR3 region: CASSQGSGELGYTF. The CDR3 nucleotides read TGCGCCAGCAGCCAAGGATCAGGGGAGCTTGGCTACACCTTC.

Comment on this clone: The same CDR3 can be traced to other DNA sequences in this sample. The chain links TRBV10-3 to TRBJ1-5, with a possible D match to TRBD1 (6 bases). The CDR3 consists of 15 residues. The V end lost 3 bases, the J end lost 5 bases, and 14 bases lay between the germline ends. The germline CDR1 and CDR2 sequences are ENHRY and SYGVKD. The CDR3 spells CAISDNRAPYQPQHF. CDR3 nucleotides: TGTGCCATCAGTGATAACAGGGCCCCATATCAGCCCCAGCATTTT.

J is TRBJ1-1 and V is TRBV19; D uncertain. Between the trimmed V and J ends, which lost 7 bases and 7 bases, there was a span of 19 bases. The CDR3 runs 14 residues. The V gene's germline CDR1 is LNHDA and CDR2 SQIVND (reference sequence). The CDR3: CASTLHGGEFEAFF. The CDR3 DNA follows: TGTGCCAGTACCCTTCACGGCGGGGAATTTGAAGCTTTCTTT.

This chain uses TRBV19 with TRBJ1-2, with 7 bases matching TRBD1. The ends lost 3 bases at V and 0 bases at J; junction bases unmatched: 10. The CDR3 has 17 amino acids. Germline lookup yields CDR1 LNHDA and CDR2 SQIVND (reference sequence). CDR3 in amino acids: CASSMRTGRPTNYGYTF. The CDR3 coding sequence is TGTGCCAGTAGTATGCGGACAGGAAGGCCCACTAACTATGGCTACACCTTC.

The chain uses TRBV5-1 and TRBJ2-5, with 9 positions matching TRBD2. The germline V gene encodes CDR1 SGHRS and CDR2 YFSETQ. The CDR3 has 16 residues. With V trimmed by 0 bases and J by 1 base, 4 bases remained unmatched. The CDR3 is CASSLAASGTQETQYF. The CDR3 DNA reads TGCGCCAGCAGCTTGGCCGCTAGCGGGACCCAAGAGACCCAGTACTTC. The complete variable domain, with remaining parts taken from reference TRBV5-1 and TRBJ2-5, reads KAGVTQTPRYLIKTRGQQVTLSCSPISGHRSVSWYQQTPGQGLQFLFEYFSETQRNKGNFPGRFSGRQFSNSRSEMNVSTLELGDSALYLCASSLAASGTQETQYFGPGTRLLVL.

The CDR3 sequence: CASSVTGVAGGETQYF. CDR3 DNA: TGTGCCAGCAGTGTTACAGGGGTCGCAGGAGGAGAGACCCAGTACTTC. The rearrangement uses TRBV6-1 and TRBJ2-5; 7 nucleotides match TRBD1. The V segment lost 4 bases and the J segment 4 bases; nucleotides outside the gene matches: 12. Germline-derived CDR1 and CDR2 are MNHNS and SASEGT. The CDR3 is 16 amino acids.